Listed below are T cell receptor beta chains from one sample, sequenced in a study of spatial heterogeneity in lung cancer. TCRdb reanalysed the 5' RACE reads using MiXCR and keeps one entry per CDR3 protein. The sample yields about 120,000 distinct CDR3 sequences, 10% to 15% seen once. The starting material was PBMCs, obtained at follow-up. These receptors originate from a male donor with early-stage non-small cell lung cancer. The CDR3 runs from the conserved cysteine through the conserved F or W. A D gene is named only where the DNA matches it firmly. Not every row has a clone size; where given, it reads once, few, many or a size class.

>TRBJ2-3|-|-|TRBV10-3
TGTGCCATCAGTGAGTCGTCGGCTAGCACAGATACGCAGTATTTT
CAISESSASTDTQYF
>TRBJ1-4|TRBD1|few|TRBV4-1
TGCGCCAGCAGCCAAGAGAGGGGAGTCGACAGGGGCGGGGAAAAACTGTTTTTT
CASSQERGVDRGGEKLFF
>TRBJ1-5|-|many|TRBV20-1
TGCAGTGCTAGACGGGGGCTCACGGGGCTCCAGCATTTT
CSARRGLTGLQHF
>TRBJ2-6|TRBD1|-|TRBV25-1
TGTGCCAGCAGTAGAACCGGGACAGGGGGACTCGCTGGGGCCAACGTCCTGACTTTC
CASSRTGTGGLAGANVLTF
>TRBJ2-7|TRBD1|many|TRBV7-3
TGTGCCAGCAGCCCATCCATGGACAGGGAGCAGTACTTC
CASSPSMDREQYF
>TRBJ1-2|-|few|TRBV6-2/TRBV6-3
TGTGCCAGCAGTTACGGCGGTAACTATGGCTACACCTTC
CASSYGGNYGYTF
>TRBJ1-6|-|many|TRBV7-2
TGTGCCAGCAGCCCACGCGATGGGGGTGGAAATTCACCCCTCCACTTT
CASSPRDGGGNSPLHF
>TRBJ1-1|TRBD1|-|TRBV20-1
TGCAGTGCAAGAGACCCCAGGGGGCAAATCTTGGAAGCTTTCTTT
CSARDPRGQILEAFF
>TRBJ2-3|TRBD1|-|TRBV7-9
TGTGCCAGCAGCCGGGACAGCAATCAGCCCCAGTATTTT
CASSRDSNQPQYF
>TRBJ1-5|TRBD1|few|TRBV7-2
TGTGCCAGCAGCCCAGATGGGACAGGAAGCAATCAGCCCCAGCATTTT
CASSPDGTGSNQPQHF
>TRBJ1-3|-|many|TRBV5-5
TGTGCCAGCAGCTTGCGAGGCGGATCTGGAAACACCATATATTTT
CASSLRGGSGNTIYF
>TRBJ2-7|-|few|TRBV10-2
TGCGCCAGTCAGGTAACCTACGAGCAGTACTTC
CASQVTYEQYF
>TRBJ1-2|-|few|TRBV7-2
TGTGCCAGCAGCTTAGATCTTGGTACAGGATCCTATGGCTACACCTTC
CASSLDLGTGSYGYTF